This TCR beta chain is drawn from a study of Tregs in tolerant kidney transplant recipients. Thawed PBMCs were FACS-sorted into unstimulated CD4+CD25+CD127- regulatory T cells, CD4+CD25- non-regulatory cells, CD4 and CD8 cells. CDR1 is MNHEY and CDR2 is SVGAGI in the germline V gene. The ends lost 6 bases at V and 9 bases at J; junction bases unmatched: 11. CDR3 size: 15 residues. Clones were read by immunoSEQ multiplex PCR, and TCRdb kept only the in-frame ones, dropping some. The sample consists of some 100,000 clones, roughly 92% of them appearing once. Sequenced material: CD4+ T cells from blood. The chain combines TRBV6-5 with TRBJ2-1; 10 bases match TRBD1. This receptor was taken from a human donor in good health. The CDR3 nucleotides are TGTGCCAGCAGAGATGACAGGGGGCAGTTTAGTGAGCAGTTCTTC. This gives the protein CASRDDRGQFSEQFF.